The T cell receptor beta chain under discussion was sequenced for a study of T cells in Graves' hyperthyroidism and ophthalmopathy. Study background: It was at initial diagnosis, before any treatment, that peripheral blood was collected.

Germline assignment: CDR1 MNHEY and CDR2 SMNVEV (reference sequence). J gave up 7 bases and V 6 bases, and 6 bases lay outside the gene matches. This CDR3 has 12 amino acids. Amplified regions were TCR beta CDR3 sequences from RNA transcripts. Researchers ran a first-round RT-PCR on the TCR CDR3 using the HTBI primer set. A single record per CDR3 protein comes from TCRdb applying MiXCR to the multiplex PCR reads. Here the sample spans 500,000 to 600,000 distinct CDR3 sequences, 16% being singletons. This clonotype was recorded only once. V and J are TRBV27 and TRBJ2-7; 7 bases match TRBD2. The sequence was collected from a woman aged 18-35 years with Graves' hyperthyroidism. The source material was blood. The DNA for the CDR3 is TGTGCCAGCAGGGGGATAGCGGGTGAGCAGTACTTC. Protein sequence: CASRGIAGEQYF.